The TCR beta chain described here comes from a study of prognosis after radiotherapy for stage I lung cancer. The wider study: Individuals with stage I non-small cell lung cancer joined the cohort between early 2018 and 2019. All non-small cell lung cancer patients were considered medically inoperable. Patients received 3 to 5 SBRT fractions with a biologically effective dose of at least 100 Gy.

Genomic DNA was the source, and TCR beta CDR3 was amplified from it by two-round multiplex PCR. Primers targeting each individual TRBV and TRBJ gene were applied in first-round PCR. MiXCR, applied by TCRdb to the multiplex PCR reads, yields one record per CDR3 protein. This table holds about 14,000 distinct CDR3 sequences, about a quarter found once. V lost 5 bases to trimming and J lost 6 bases, with 17 bases between them. Germline CDR1 reads LNHNV; CDR2 reads YYDKDF (reference sequence). The CDR3 has 15 amino acids. This clonotype qualifies as medium-sized. Antigen specificity is unknown. Study-level results: Reduced unique TCR clone counts were recorded after stereotactic body radiation therapy, with a median of 10,088 versus 6,861.

V usage is TRBV15 and J usage is TRBJ2-1, with a weak D call TRBD2 (6 bases). The specimen was PBMCs, collected before or after stereotactic body radiation therapy (not recorded which). The TCR sequence derives from a donor of 50 years or more with non-small cell lung cancer. In DNA form, the CDR3 reads TGTGCCACCAGCGTAGACCCGGGACTCATCAATGAGCAGTTCTTC. Translated, it gives CATSVDPGLINEQFF.